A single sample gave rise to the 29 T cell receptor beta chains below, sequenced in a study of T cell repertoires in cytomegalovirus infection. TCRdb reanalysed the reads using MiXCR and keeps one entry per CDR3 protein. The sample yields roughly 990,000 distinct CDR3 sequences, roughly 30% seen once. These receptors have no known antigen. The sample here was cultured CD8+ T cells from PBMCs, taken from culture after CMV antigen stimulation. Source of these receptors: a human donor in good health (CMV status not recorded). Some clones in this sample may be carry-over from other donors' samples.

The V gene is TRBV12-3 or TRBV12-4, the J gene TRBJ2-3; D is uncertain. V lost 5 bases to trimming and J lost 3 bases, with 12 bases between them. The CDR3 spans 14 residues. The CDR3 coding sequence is TGTGCCAGCAGTCCTCCCGCGGATACAGATACGCAGTATTTT. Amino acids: CASSPPADTDTQYF.

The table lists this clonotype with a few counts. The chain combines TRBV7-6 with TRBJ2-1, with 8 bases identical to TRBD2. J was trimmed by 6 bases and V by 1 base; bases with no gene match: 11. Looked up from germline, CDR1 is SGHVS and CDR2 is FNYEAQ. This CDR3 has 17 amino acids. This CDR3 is CASSLVFPAGVSNEQFF. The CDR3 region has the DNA TGTGCCAGCAGCTTAGTCTTTCCAGCGGGGGTTTCCAATGAGCAGTTCTTC.

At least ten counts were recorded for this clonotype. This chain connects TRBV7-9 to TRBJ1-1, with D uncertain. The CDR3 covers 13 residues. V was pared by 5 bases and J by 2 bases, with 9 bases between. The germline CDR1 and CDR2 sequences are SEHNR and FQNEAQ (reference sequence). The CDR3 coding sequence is TGTGCCAGCAGCCCCAGGCCTAACACTGAAGCTTTCTTT. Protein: CASSPRPNTEAFF.

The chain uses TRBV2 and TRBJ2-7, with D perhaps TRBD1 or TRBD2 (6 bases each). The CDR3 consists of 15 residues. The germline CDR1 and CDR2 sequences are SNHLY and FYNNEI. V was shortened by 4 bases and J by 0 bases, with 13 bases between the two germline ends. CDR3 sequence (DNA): TGTGCCAGCAGTGGGGGGGCAGGGAACTCCTACGAGCAGTACTTC. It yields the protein CASSGGAGNSYEQYF.

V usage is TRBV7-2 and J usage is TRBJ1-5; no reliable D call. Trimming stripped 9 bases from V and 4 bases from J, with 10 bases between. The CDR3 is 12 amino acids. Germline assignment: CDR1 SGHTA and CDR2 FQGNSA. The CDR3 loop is CASSTQNQPQHF. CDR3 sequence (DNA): TGTGCCAGTTCTACCCAAAATCAGCCCCAGCATTTT.

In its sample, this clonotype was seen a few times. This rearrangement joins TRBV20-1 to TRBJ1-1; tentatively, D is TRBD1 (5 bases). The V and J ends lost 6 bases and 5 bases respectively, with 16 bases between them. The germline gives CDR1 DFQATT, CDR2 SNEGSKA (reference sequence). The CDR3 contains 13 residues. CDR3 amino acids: CSAGLREGTEAFF. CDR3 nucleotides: TGCAGTGCCGGGCTCAGGGAGGGGACTGAAGCTTTCTTT.

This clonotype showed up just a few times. This chain's CDR3 is CASSRQGSNEQYV. CDR3 DNA: TGTGCCAGCAGTCGACAGGGAAGTAACGAGCAGTACGTC. J is TRBJ2-7 and V is TRBV6-2 or TRBV6-3; TRBD1 agrees at 7 bases. This CDR3 has 13 amino acids. Looked up from germline, CDR1 is MNHEY and CDR2 is SVGEGT. V lost 5 bases to trimming and J lost 5 bases; unmatched junction nucleotides: 6.

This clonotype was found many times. CDR3 nucleotides: TGTGCCAGCAGCGCCACCGGGGGACAGGGTTACACCGGGGAGCTGTTTTTT. Translation gives CASSATGGQGYTGELFF. The chain is built from TRBV7-6 and TRBJ2-2; 9 positions match TRBD1. Germline CDR1 and CDR2: SGHVS and FNYEAQ. J lost 3 bases, V lost 5 bases, and 10 bases had no gene match. This CDR3 is 17 amino acids long.

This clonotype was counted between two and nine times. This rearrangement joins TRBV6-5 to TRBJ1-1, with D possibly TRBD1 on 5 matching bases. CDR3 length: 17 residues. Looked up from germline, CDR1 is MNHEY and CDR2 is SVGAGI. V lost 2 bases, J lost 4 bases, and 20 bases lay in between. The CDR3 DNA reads TGTGCCAGCAGTTACGCCAAAAAGCGAGGCGGGGGCACTGAAGCTTTCTTT. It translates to CASSYAKKRGGGTEAFF.

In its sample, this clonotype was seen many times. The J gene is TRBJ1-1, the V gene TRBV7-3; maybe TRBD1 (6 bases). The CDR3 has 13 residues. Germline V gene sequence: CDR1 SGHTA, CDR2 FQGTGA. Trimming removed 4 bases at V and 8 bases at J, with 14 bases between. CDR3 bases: TGTGCCAGCAGCTCGGGGACAACAGTAGAAGCTTTCTTT. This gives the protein CASSSGTTVEAFF.

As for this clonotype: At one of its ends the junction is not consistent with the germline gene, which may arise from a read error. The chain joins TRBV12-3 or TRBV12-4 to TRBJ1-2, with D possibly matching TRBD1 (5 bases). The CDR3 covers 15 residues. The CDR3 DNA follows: TGTGCCAGCAGTCCCACTCCGGGACCTAACTATGACTACACCTTC. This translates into CASSPTPGPNYDYTF.

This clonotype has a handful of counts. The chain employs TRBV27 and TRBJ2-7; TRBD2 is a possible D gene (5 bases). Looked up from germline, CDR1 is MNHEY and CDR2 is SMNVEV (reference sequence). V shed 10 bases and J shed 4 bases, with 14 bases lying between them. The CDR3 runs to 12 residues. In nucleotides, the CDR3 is TGTGCCACTCAGTATGGGAGATACGAGCAGTACTTC. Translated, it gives CATQYGRYEQYF.

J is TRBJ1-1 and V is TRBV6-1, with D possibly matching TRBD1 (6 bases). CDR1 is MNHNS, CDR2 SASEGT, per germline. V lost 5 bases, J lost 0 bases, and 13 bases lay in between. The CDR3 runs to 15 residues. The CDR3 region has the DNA TGTGCCAGCAGTACTAGCCACAGGGTGAACACTGAAGCTTTCTTT. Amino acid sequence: CASSTSHRVNTEAFF.

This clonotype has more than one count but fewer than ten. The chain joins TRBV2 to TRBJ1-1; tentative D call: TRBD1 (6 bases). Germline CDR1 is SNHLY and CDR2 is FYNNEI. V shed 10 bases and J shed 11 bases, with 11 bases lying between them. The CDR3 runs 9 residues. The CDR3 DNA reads TGTGCCATCGAGGGGGGGGCTTTCTTT. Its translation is CAIEGGAFF.

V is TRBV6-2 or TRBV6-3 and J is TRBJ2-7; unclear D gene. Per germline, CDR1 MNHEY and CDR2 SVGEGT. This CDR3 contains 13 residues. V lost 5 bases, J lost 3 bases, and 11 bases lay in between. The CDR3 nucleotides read TGTGCCAGCAGTCTCCTGGCTAGCTACGAGCAGTACGTC. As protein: CASSLLASYEQYV.

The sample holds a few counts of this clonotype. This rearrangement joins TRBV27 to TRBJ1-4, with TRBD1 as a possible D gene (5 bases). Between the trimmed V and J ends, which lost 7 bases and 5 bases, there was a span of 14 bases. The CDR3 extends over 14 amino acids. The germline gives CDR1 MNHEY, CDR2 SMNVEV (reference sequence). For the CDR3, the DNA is TGTGCCAGCATGGGGTCGGGGCGGAATGAAAAACTGTTTTTT. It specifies CASMGSGRNEKLFF. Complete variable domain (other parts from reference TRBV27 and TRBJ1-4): EAQVTQNPRYLITVTGKKLTVTCSQNMNHEYMSWYRQDPGLGLRQIYYSMNVEVTDKGDVPEGYKVSRKEKRNFPLILESPSPNQTSLYFCASMGSGRNEKLFFGSGTQLSVL.

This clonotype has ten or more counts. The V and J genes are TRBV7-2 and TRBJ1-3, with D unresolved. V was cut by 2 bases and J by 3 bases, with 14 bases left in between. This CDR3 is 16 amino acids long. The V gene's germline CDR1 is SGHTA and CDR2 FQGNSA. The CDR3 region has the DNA TGTGCCAGCAGCTTAAAGGACCCCCTGAGTGGAAACACCATATATTTT. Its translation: CASSLKDPLSGNTIYF.

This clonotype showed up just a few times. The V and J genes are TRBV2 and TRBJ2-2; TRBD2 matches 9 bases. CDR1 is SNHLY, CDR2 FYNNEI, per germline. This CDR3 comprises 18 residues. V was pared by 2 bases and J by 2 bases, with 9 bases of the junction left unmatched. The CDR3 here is CASSELLAGSLNTGELFF. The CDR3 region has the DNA TGTGCCAGCAGTGAATTGCTAGCGGGGTCGCTTAACACCGGGGAGCTGTTTTTT.

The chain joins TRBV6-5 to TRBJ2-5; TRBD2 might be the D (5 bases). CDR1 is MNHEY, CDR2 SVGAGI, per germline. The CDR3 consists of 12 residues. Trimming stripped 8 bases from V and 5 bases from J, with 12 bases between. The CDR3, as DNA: TGTGCCAGCGGCGGGCGTCGCGAGACCCAGTACTTC. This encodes CASGGRRETQYF.

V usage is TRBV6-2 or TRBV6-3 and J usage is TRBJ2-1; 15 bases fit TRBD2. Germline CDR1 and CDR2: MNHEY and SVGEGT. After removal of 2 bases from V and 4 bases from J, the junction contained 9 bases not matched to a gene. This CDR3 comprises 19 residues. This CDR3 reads CASSYPKGTSGGTYNEQFF. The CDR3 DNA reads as TGTGCCAGCAGTTACCCGAAAGGGACTAGCGGGGGGACATACAATGAGCAGTTCTTC.

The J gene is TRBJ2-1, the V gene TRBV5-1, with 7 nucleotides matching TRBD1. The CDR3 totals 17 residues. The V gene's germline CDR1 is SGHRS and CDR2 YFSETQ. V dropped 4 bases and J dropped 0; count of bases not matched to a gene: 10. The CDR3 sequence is CASSPIDRASSYNEQFF. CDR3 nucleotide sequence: TGCGCCAGCAGCCCTATCGACAGGGCTAGCTCCTACAATGAGCAGTTCTTC.

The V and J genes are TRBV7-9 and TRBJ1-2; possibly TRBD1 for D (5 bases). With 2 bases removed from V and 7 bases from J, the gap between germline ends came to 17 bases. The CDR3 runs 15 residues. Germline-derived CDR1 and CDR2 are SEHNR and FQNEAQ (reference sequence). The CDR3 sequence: CASSLFQGEGGGYTF. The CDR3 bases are TGTGCCAGCAGCTTATTCCAGGGAGAAGGTGGTGGCTACACCTTC.

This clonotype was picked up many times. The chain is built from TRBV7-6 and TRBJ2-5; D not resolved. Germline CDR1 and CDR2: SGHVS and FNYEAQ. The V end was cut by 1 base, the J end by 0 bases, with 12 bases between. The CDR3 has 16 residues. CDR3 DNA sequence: TGTGCCAGCAGCTTAGAAGGGAATGGGCACCAAGAGACCCAGTACTTC. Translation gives CASSLEGNGHQETQYF.

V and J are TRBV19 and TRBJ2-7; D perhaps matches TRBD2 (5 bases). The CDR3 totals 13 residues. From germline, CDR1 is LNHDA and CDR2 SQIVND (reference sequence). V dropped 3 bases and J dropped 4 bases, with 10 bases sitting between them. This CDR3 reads CASSIGPGYEQYV. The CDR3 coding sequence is TGTGCCAGTAGTATTGGCCCGGGGTACGAGCAGTACGTC.

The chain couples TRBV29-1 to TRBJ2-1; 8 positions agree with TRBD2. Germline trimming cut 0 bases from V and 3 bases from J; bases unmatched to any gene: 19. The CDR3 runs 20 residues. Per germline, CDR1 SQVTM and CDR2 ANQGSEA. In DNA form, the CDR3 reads TGCAGCGTTGAAGACCTCTCTTGGCGGGGGGCCCCATCCAGCTACAATGAGCAGTTCTTC. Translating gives CSVEDLSWRGAPSSYNEQFF.

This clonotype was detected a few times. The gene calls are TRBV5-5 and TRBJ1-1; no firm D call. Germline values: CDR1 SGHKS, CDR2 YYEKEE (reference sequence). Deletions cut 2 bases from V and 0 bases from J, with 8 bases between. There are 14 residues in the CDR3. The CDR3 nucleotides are TGTGCCAGCAGCTTCCCTGACCTGAACACTGAAGCTTTCTTT. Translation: CASSFPDLNTEAFF.

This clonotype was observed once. The CDR3 DNA reads as TGCAGTGCTGGTGGGCCGAGAGGGCATGAGCAGTTCTTC. Translation: CSAGGPRGHEQFF. The chain carries TRBV20-1 and TRBJ2-1; weak D call: TRBD2 (5 bases). Germline CDR1 reads DFQATT; CDR2 reads SNEGSKA (reference sequence). This CDR3 has 13 residues. The germline V and J ends were trimmed by 5 bases and 8 bases, with 16 bases remaining between them.

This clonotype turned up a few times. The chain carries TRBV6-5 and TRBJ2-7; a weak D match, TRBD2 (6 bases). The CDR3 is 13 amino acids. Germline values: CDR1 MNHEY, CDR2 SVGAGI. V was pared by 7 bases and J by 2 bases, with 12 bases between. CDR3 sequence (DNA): TGTGCCAGCACCTCGGGGGAACCCTACGAGCAGTACTTC. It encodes CASTSGEPYEQYF.

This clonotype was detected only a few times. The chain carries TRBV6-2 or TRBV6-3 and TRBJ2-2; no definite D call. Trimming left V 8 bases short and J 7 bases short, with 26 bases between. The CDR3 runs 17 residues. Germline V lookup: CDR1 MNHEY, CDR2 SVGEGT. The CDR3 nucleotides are TGTGCCAGCCGGCCCGATCATCGGATTCACACCAACGGGGAGCTGTTTTTT. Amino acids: CASRPDHRIHTNGELFF.